The 5 T cell receptor beta chains listed next were all sequenced from one sample in a study of TIL therapy for anti-PD-1-resistant metastatic lung cancer (dated by TCRdb to 2020 to 2022). TCR beta CDR3 regions were amplified from genomic DNA with the immunoSEQ v3 hsTCRB kit using bias-controlled multiplex PCR. TCRdb re-hosts the immuneACCESS table, in-frame sequences only. Its copies lack some clones; in the studies checked, an unresolved V gene accounts for under half of them, and the cause for the rest is not known. The sample table lists some 52,000 clones, around 80% of them with a count of one. The ten largest account for about 5% of the sample. The time point label corresponds to: pre-treatment sample, taken before nivolumab and TIL therapy. The sample was blood, taken at baseline. The receptors come from a woman aged 25-85 years with non-small cell lung cancer.

The chain couples TRBV5-1 to TRBJ2-1, with 10 nucleotides matching TRBD2. With 2 bases clipped from V and 6 bases from J, the junction kept 5 bases outside the gene matches. The germline V gene encodes CDR1 SGHRS and CDR2 YFSETQ. This CDR3 region has 15 residues. The CDR3 DNA follows: TGCGCCAGCAGCTTCGGACTAGCGGCGATCAATGAGCAGTTCTTC. It translates to CASSFGLAAINEQFF.

The genes are TRBV28 and TRBJ2-5; D is ambiguous. The V gene's germline CDR1 is MDHEN and CDR2 SYDVKM. V gave up 5 bases and J gave up 9 bases, with 25 bases separating them. CDR3 size: 16 residues. The CDR3 protein is CASSHIAALRSPAQYF. The CDR3 DNA reads TGTGCCAGCAGTCACATCGCGGCGTTAAGGAGTCCAGCCCAGTACTTC. Full variable domain (missing parts from reference TRBV28 and TRBJ2-5): DVKVTQSSRYLVKRTGEKVFLECVQDMDHENMFWYRQDPGLGLRLIYFSYDVKMKEKGDIPEGYSVSREKKERFSLILESASTNQTSMYLCASSHIAALRSPAQYFGPGTRLLVL.

This clone was detected a few times. The chain recombines TRBV10-2 with TRBJ1-6; D perhaps matches TRBD1 (6 bases). The CDR3 contains 16 residues. Germline-derived CDR1 and CDR2 are WSHSY and SAAADI. Trimming pared 4 bases from V and 7 bases from J, leaving 17 bases between. In DNA form, the CDR3 reads TGCGCCAGCAGTGGGGAACTTGGGGACACCAATTCACCCCTCCACTTT. Translating it yields CASSGELGDTNSPLHF.

The chain combines TRBV5-1 with TRBJ2-7; 8 bases agree with TRBD1. The CDR3 contains 15 residues. Germline CDR1 is SGHRS and CDR2 is YFSETQ. V lost 4 bases to trimming and J lost 4 bases; unmatched junction nucleotides: 10. In DNA form, the CDR3 reads TGCGCCAGCAGCGAAACCGGGACAGGCCAGTACGAGCAGTACTTC. Translation: CASSETGTGQYEQYF.

The genes are TRBV7-9 and TRBJ2-3; D is unclear. Germline CDR1 SEHNR, CDR2 FQNEAQ (reference sequence). The CDR3 contains 12 residues. Trimming pared 3 bases from V and 6 bases from J, leaving 7 bases between. The CDR3 nucleotides read TGTGCCAGCAGCTTTGCCAGGGATACGCAGTATTTT. Its protein is CASSFARDTQYF.